The clone carrying this TCR beta chain was counted once. Clones were sequenced by immunoSEQ multiplex PCR, and TCRdb holds only the in-frame ones, with some missing. The repertoire holds 95,000 to 100,000 clones, with nearly 96% as singletons. This record belongs to a study of technical replicates of blood from several donors. The CDR3 consists of 16 residues. J gave up 5 bases and V 4 bases, and 10 bases lay outside the gene matches. Germline lookup yields CDR1 SGHNT and CDR2 YENEEA. This sequence was found in a human donor in good health. The chain recombines TRBV11-3 with TRBJ2-3; TRBD1 matches 9 bases. Sequences were obtained from T cells isolated from PBMCs. Here the CDR3 DNA reads TGTGCCAGCAGCTCCCCCCCGGGACAGGGTGAAGATACGCAGTATTTT. It encodes CASSSPPGQGEDTQYF.